The following is a TCR beta chain sequence with its context. Its specificity is unknown. The CDR3 spans 15 residues. Trimming took 4 bases from V and 0 from J; bases not matched to a gene: 5. Germline CDR1 SGHTA, CDR2 FQGNSA. This sample is part of a study of cytomegalovirus exposure and HLA in healthy donors. Study details: The same platform was used for the 100 to 150 validation repertoires and the 650 to 800 first-cohort repertoires, a later analysis reported. Study-level points and caveats: Testing in vitro showed a few CMV-associated chains specific for CMV antigens. The tendency of first-cohort TCR clusters to co-occur in the 120 validation repertoires was identified by a subsequent analysis.

Method: immunoSEQ multiplex PCR; TCRdb's copy keeps in-frame clones and lacks some. The table lists 100,000 to 150,000 clones, roughly nine tenths of them singletons. The chain links TRBV7-2 to TRBJ2-7, with 8 bases that match TRBD2. Sequencing was carried out using PBMCs. The TCR sequence derives from a woman between 18 and 29 years old in good health and CMV-seronegative. The CDR3 loop reads CASSSSGSSSYEQYF. DNA for the CDR3: TGTGCCAGCAGCTCGAGCGGGAGTAGCTCCTACGAGCAGTACTTC.